The T cell receptor beta chain under discussion was sequenced for a study of cytomegalovirus exposure and HLA in healthy donors. Study results and limitations: Segments of the TCR beta V type were, in most cases, productive about 87% or about 30% of the time in an earlier analysis.

J gave up 2 bases and V 2 bases, and 9 bases lay outside the gene matches. This CDR3 comprises 17 residues. CDR1 is SGHTA and CDR2 is FQGTGA in the germline V gene. Use of 60 Vbeta and 13 Jbeta primers characterized the PCR. Clones were read by immunoSEQ multiplex PCR, and TCRdb kept only the in-frame ones, dropping some. The sample has more than 200,000 clones; almost 80% are singletons. To note about this clone: The target antigen is unknown.

The chain carries TRBV7-3 and TRBJ2-1; 7 bases agree with TRBD1. Sequencing was done on a sample of PBMCs. This clonotype was obtained from a man younger than 30 in good health and CMV-seronegative. The CDR3 sequence is CASSLSGQGVPYNEQFF. The CDR3 region has the DNA TGTGCCAGCAGCTTATCCGGCCAGGGGGTCCCCTACAATGAGCAGTTCTTC.